This T cell receptor (beta chain) emerged from a study of cytomegalovirus exposure and HLA in healthy donors. V lost 4 bases, J lost 0 bases, and 12 bases lay in between. Germline V CDR1 and CDR2: SGHRS, YFSETQ. This CDR3 region has 15 residues. Vbeta (60) and Jbeta (13) primers were used in the PCR. Profiled with immunoSEQ multiplex PCR; TCRdb holds only in-frame clones, not every one. The table shows some 170,000 clones, with over 75% occurring only once. The sequenced material came from PBMCs. The chain combines TRBV5-1 with TRBJ2-3, with a weak D call TRBD2 (5 bases). This sequence was found in a man aged 35 to 55 in good health and CMV-seropositive. The CDR3 is CASSPRGSSTDTQYF. CDR3 DNA sequence: TGCGCCAGCAGCCCCCGTGGGAGTAGCACAGATACGCAGTATTTT. Full variable domain (rest looked up from reference TRBV5-1 and TRBJ2-3): KAGVTQTPRYLIKTRGQQVTLSCSPISGHRSVSWYQQTPGQGLQFLFEYFSETQRNKGNFPGRFSGRQFSNSRSEMNVSTLELGDSALYLCASSPRGSSTDTQYFGPGTRLTVL.